Listed below are T cell receptor beta chains from one sample, sequenced in a study of human T cells and chemical hapten exposure. TCRdb analysed the RACE reads with MiXCR anew, one entry per CDR3 protein. Altogether 50,000 or so distinct CDR3 sequences are present, 9.9% being singletons, with the ten largest covering approximately 16%. The sample consisted of whole blood, taken in connection with sensitization to the hapten diphenylcyclopropenone (DPC). All receptors derive from a woman between 40 and 55 years old with alopecia areata. Some clones in this sample may be carry-over from other donors' samples. Both conserved end residues are part of each CDR3. A D gene is named only where the DNA matches it firmly. Clone sizes are given selectively: once, few, many, or a class where the clone is expanded.

J gene: TRBJ2-6
V gene: TRBV11-2
D gene: -
clone size: few
CDR3 protein: CASSPYISGANVLTF
CDR3 DNA: TGTGCCAGCAGCCCGTATATCTCTGGGGCCAACGTCCTGACTTTC

J gene: TRBJ1-4
V gene: TRBV29-1
D gene: -
clone size: few
CDR3 protein: CSVLGTNEKLFF
CDR3 DNA: TGCAGCGTTCTGGGAACTAATGAAAAACTGTTTTTT

J gene: TRBJ2-7
V gene: TRBV7-9
D gene: -
clone size: -
CDR3 protein: CASSTTGTYEQYF
CDR3 DNA: TGTGCCAGCAGCACAACCGGGACCTACGAGCAGTACTTC

J gene: TRBJ2-3
V gene: TRBV7-6
D gene: TRBD2
clone size: many
CDR3 protein: CASSSRGGRDTQYF
CDR3 DNA: TGTGCCAGCAGCTCCCGGGGGGGCCGGGATACGCAGTATTTT

J gene: TRBJ2-1
V gene: TRBV7-9
D gene: -
clone size: few
CDR3 protein: CASSSGMGEQFF
CDR3 DNA: TGTGCCAGCAGTTCGGGGATGGGTGAGCAGTTCTTC

J gene: TRBJ2-1
V gene: TRBV30
D gene: -
clone size: -
CDR3 protein: CAWSAQEFNEQFF
CDR3 DNA: TGTGCCTGGAGTGCTCAGGAGTTCAATGAGCAGTTCTTC

J gene: TRBJ2-2
V gene: TRBV7-3
D gene: -
clone size: few
CDR3 protein: CASSVGATGELFF
CDR3 DNA: TGTGCCAGCAGCGTAGGCGCAACCGGGGAGCTGTTTTTT

J gene: TRBJ2-7
V gene: TRBV11-2
D gene: TRBD1
clone size: -
CDR3 protein: CASSPSTGGSYEQYF
CDR3 DNA: TGTGCCAGCAGCCCCTCGACAGGGGGCTCTTACGAGCAGTACTTC

J gene: TRBJ2-1
V gene: TRBV29-1
D gene: TRBD1
clone size: many
CDR3 protein: CSVRTGTLYNEQFF
CDR3 DNA: TGCAGCGTTCGGACAGGGACCCTCTACAATGAGCAGTTCTTC

J gene: TRBJ2-1
V gene: TRBV29-1
D gene: TRBD2
clone size: many
CDR3 protein: CSVDGGFEQFF
CDR3 DNA: TGCAGCGTTGACGGGGGGTTTGAGCAGTTCTTC

J gene: TRBJ2-5
V gene: TRBV7-9
D gene: -
clone size: many
CDR3 protein: CASSLGRQGQETQYF
CDR3 DNA: TGTGCCAGCAGCTTAGGTCGCCAGGGCCAAGAGACCCAGTACTTC

J gene: TRBJ1-5
V gene: TRBV20-1
D gene: -
clone size: -
CDR3 protein: CSARDPRENQPQHF
CDR3 DNA: TGCAGTGCTAGAGATCCCCGGGAGAATCAGCCCCAGCATTTT

J gene: TRBJ2-2
V gene: TRBV7-6
D gene: -
clone size: few
CDR3 protein: CASSPTQGTGELFF
CDR3 DNA: TGTGCCAGCAGCCCAACCCAGGGAACCGGGGAGCTGTTTTTT

J gene: TRBJ2-7
V gene: TRBV9
D gene: -
clone size: -
CDR3 protein: CASSARPGRAYEQYF
CDR3 DNA: TGTGCCAGCAGCGCTAGACCGGGACGAGCGTACGAGCAGTACTTC

J gene: TRBJ2-1
V gene: TRBV5-1
D gene: -
clone size: -
CDR3 protein: CASRQIIGSYNEQFF
CDR3 DNA: TGCGCCAGCAGACAAATCATCGGCTCCTACAATGAGCAGTTCTTC

J gene: TRBJ1-4
V gene: TRBV12-3/TRBV12-4
D gene: -
clone size: many
CDR3 protein: CASNRGGLSNEKLFF
CDR3 DNA: TGTGCCAGCAACCGAGGGGGGTTGTCTAATGAAAAACTGTTTTTT

J gene: TRBJ2-4
V gene: TRBV2
D gene: -
clone size: many
CDR3 protein: CASKGGRGKNIQYF
CDR3 DNA: TGTGCCAGCAAGGGGGGACGCGGAAAAAACATTCAGTACTTC

J gene: TRBJ2-3
V gene: TRBV6-4
D gene: -
clone size: -
CDR3 protein: CASSDSKGADTQYF
CDR3 DNA: TGTGCCAGCAGTGACTCGAAGGGGGCAGATACGCAGTATTTT

J gene: TRBJ2-1
V gene: TRBV19
D gene: -
clone size: -
CDR3 protein: CASSIAYEQFF
CDR3 DNA: TGTGCCAGTAGTATAGCGTATGAGCAGTTCTTC

J gene: TRBJ2-3
V gene: TRBV5-1
D gene: -
clone size: few
CDR3 protein: CASTGVTTSTDTQYF
CDR3 DNA: TGCGCCAGCACGGGGGTGACTACTAGCACAGATACGCAGTATTTT

J gene: TRBJ1-5
V gene: TRBV11-2
D gene: -
clone size: many
CDR3 protein: CASSSGSRQPQHF
CDR3 DNA: TGTGCCAGCAGCTCTGGGTCCCGTCAGCCCCAGCATTTT

J gene: TRBJ2-7
V gene: TRBV5-1
D gene: -
clone size: -
CDR3 protein: CASSPGGGGTYEQYF
CDR3 DNA: TGCGCCAGCAGCCCGGGGGGCGGCGGAACCTACGAGCAGTACTTC

J gene: TRBJ2-3
V gene: TRBV6-5
D gene: -
clone size: many
CDR3 protein: CASSQGYTGSDTQYF
CDR3 DNA: TGTGCCAGCAGTCAGGGTTACACTGGGTCCGATACGCAGTATTTT

J gene: TRBJ1-2
V gene: TRBV2
D gene: -
clone size: few
CDR3 protein: CASSEINYGYTF
CDR3 DNA: TGTGCCAGCAGTGAAATTAACTATGGCTACACCTTC

J gene: TRBJ1-6
V gene: TRBV3-1
D gene: -
clone size: -
CDR3 protein: CASSQGVDNSPLHF
CDR3 DNA: TGTGCCAGCAGCCAAGGTGTAGATAATTCACCCCTCCACTTT

J gene: TRBJ2-6
V gene: TRBV2
D gene: -
clone size: few
CDR3 protein: CASSEQPPAGANVLTF
CDR3 DNA: TGTGCCAGCAGTGAACAGCCACCGGCTGGGGCCAACGTCCTGACTTTC

J gene: TRBJ1-6
V gene: TRBV7-8
D gene: -
clone size: many
CDR3 protein: CASSLAIRTKDSPLHF
CDR3 DNA: TGTGCCAGCAGCTTAGCGATTAGGACGAAGGATTCACCCCTCCACTTT

J gene: TRBJ2-1
V gene: TRBV7-9
D gene: -
clone size: -
CDR3 protein: CASSLAQGNEQFF
CDR3 DNA: TGTGCCAGCAGCTTAGCCCAGGGGAATGAGCAGTTCTTC

J gene: TRBJ2-7
V gene: TRBV30
D gene: -
clone size: many
CDR3 protein: CAWSVSYEQYF
CDR3 DNA: TGTGCCTGGAGTGTAAGTTACGAGCAGTACTTC

J gene: TRBJ1-5
V gene: TRBV7-2
D gene: TRBD1
clone size: -
CDR3 protein: CASSSPDRAFGQPQHF
CDR3 DNA: TGTGCCAGCAGCTCCCCGGACAGGGCCTTTGGTCAGCCCCAGCATTTT

J gene: TRBJ2-1
V gene: TRBV7-2
D gene: TRBD2
clone size: few
CDR3 protein: CASRPLAGGPPEQFF
CDR3 DNA: TGTGCCAGCAGGCCACTAGCGGGGGGGCCCCCGGAGCAGTTCTTC

J gene: TRBJ1-6
V gene: TRBV12-3/TRBV12-4
D gene: -
clone size: -
CDR3 protein: CASSLGGAIQWNSPLHF
CDR3 DNA: TGTGCCAGCAGTTTGGGGGGCGCAATTCAGTGGAATTCACCCCTCCACTTT

J gene: TRBJ2-5
V gene: TRBV11-1
D gene: -
clone size: -
CDR3 protein: CASSSSTETQYF
CDR3 DNA: TGTGCCAGCAGCTCGAGCACCGAGACCCAGTACTTC

J gene: TRBJ2-7
V gene: TRBV27
D gene: -
clone size: few
CDR3 protein: CASSRESSYEQYF
CDR3 DNA: TGTGCCAGCAGCCGAGAAAGCTCCTACGAGCAGTACTTC

J gene: TRBJ1-5
V gene: TRBV5-8
D gene: -
clone size: -
CDR3 protein: CASSKRTAGYSNQPQHF
CDR3 DNA: TGTGCCAGCAGCAAACGGACCGCCGGTTATAGCAATCAGCCCCAGCATTTT

J gene: TRBJ2-1
V gene: TRBV4-2
D gene: TRBD2
clone size: -
CDR3 protein: CASSRKLAGGVSYNEQFF
CDR3 DNA: TGTGCCAGCAGCCGCAAACTAGCGGGGGGGGTTTCCTACAATGAGCAGTTCTTC

J gene: TRBJ2-3
V gene: TRBV7-3
D gene: TRBD2
clone size: -
CDR3 protein: CASSLTPSGGEDTQYF
CDR3 DNA: TGTGCCAGCAGCTTAACCCCTAGCGGGGGTGAAGATACGCAGTATTTT

J gene: TRBJ2-7
V gene: TRBV7-3
D gene: -
clone size: few
CDR3 protein: CASSWNPGYEQYF
CDR3 DNA: TGTGCCAGCAGCTGGAATCCGGGCTACGAGCAGTACTTC

J gene: TRBJ1-5
V gene: TRBV6-6
D gene: -
clone size: few
CDR3 protein: CASSPTQGASNQPQHF
CDR3 DNA: TGTGCCAGCAGCCCAACCCAGGGAGCGAGCAATCAGCCCCAGCATTTT

J gene: TRBJ1-1
V gene: TRBV30
D gene: TRBD1
clone size: -
CDR3 protein: CASPGERGRTEAFF
CDR3 DNA: TGTGCCTCCCCCGGGGAAAGGGGGCGTACTGAAGCTTTCTTT

J gene: TRBJ2-7
V gene: TRBV5-1
D gene: -
clone size: -
CDR3 protein: CASSFGSFEQYF
CDR3 DNA: TGCGCCAGCAGCTTCGGTTCTTTCGAGCAGTACTTC

J gene: TRBJ2-2
V gene: TRBV5-1
D gene: -
clone size: -
CDR3 protein: CASRKRNTGELFF
CDR3 DNA: TGCGCCAGCAGAAAAAGGAACACCGGGGAGCTGTTTTTT

J gene: TRBJ2-3
V gene: TRBV7-2
D gene: -
clone size: -
CDR3 protein: CASRLGDTQYF
CDR3 DNA: TGTGCCAGCAGATTGGGGGATACGCAGTATTTT

J gene: TRBJ1-2
V gene: TRBV4-2
D gene: TRBD1
clone size: many
CDR3 protein: CASSHLRQGNYGYTF
CDR3 DNA: TGTGCCAGCAGCCACCTAAGACAGGGGAACTATGGCTACACCTTC

J gene: TRBJ2-6
V gene: TRBV6-4
D gene: -
clone size: many
CDR3 protein: CASSVSADSGANVLTF
CDR3 DNA: TGTGCCAGCAGTGTTTCGGCAGACTCTGGGGCCAACGTCCTGACTTTC

J gene: TRBJ2-3
V gene: TRBV6-2/TRBV6-3
D gene: TRBD2
clone size: -
CDR3 protein: CASSYSTRLAGGSTDTQYF
CDR3 DNA: TGTGCCAGCAGTTACTCGACGCGACTAGCGGGGGGGAGCACAGATACGCAGTATTTT

J gene: TRBJ2-4
V gene: TRBV4-1
D gene: -
clone size: -
CDR3 protein: CASSQEPPQGSSNIQYF
CDR3 DNA: TGCGCCAGCAGCCAAGAGCCCCCACAGGGATCAAGCAACATTCAGTACTTC

J gene: TRBJ2-5
V gene: TRBV29-1
D gene: TRBD2
clone size: many
CDR3 protein: CSVGMNSGGKTQYF
CDR3 DNA: TGCAGCGTTGGGATGAATTCCGGGGGGAAGACCCAGTACTTC

J gene: TRBJ2-3
V gene: TRBV5-1
D gene: -
clone size: -
CDR3 protein: CATSNFQYF
CDR3 DNA: TGCGCCACCTCCAACTTCCAGTATTTT

J gene: TRBJ2-5
V gene: TRBV28
D gene: -
clone size: -
CDR3 protein: CASSAGASNHDF
CDR3 DNA: TGTGCCAGCAGTGCGGGGGCCTCCAATCACGACTTC

J gene: TRBJ2-5
V gene: TRBV7-9
D gene: -
clone size: many
CDR3 protein: CASSIGGLETQYF
CDR3 DNA: TGTGCCAGCAGTATTGGAGGGTTGGAGACCCAGTACTTC

J gene: TRBJ2-6
V gene: TRBV7-2
D gene: -
clone size: many
CDR3 protein: CASSLAGGSGANVLTF
CDR3 DNA: TGTGCCAGCAGCTTAGCGGGGGGCAGTGGGGCCAACGTCCTGACTTTC

J gene: TRBJ1-5
V gene: TRBV12-3/TRBV12-4
D gene: -
clone size: many
CDR3 protein: CASSFDSQPQHF
CDR3 DNA: TGTGCCAGCAGTTTTGACTCTCAGCCCCAGCATTTT

J gene: TRBJ2-1
V gene: TRBV10-3
D gene: -
clone size: few
CDR3 protein: CAISGRDLGINEQFF
CDR3 DNA: TGTGCCATCAGTGGCCGGGATCTAGGGATCAATGAGCAGTTCTTC

J gene: TRBJ2-4
V gene: TRBV20-1
D gene: -
clone size: -
CDR3 protein: CSAIRDKNIQYF
CDR3 DNA: TGCAGTGCTATCCGGGACAAGAACATTCAGTACTTC

J gene: TRBJ2-7
V gene: TRBV20-1
D gene: TRBD1
clone size: -
CDR3 protein: CSARMGGRTGGYREQYF
CDR3 DNA: TGCAGTGCTAGAATGGGCGGAAGGACAGGGGGGTATCGGGAGCAGTACTTC

J gene: TRBJ1-1
V gene: TRBV4-1
D gene: -
clone size: -
CDR3 protein: CASSQDPGRDTEAFF
CDR3 DNA: TGCGCCAGCAGCCAAGATCCAGGGCGGGACACTGAAGCTTTCTTT

J gene: TRBJ2-1
V gene: TRBV9
D gene: -
clone size: many
CDR3 protein: CASSVRDPYDSEQFF
CDR3 DNA: TGTGCCAGCAGCGTTAGGGACCCCTACGACAGTGAGCAGTTCTTC